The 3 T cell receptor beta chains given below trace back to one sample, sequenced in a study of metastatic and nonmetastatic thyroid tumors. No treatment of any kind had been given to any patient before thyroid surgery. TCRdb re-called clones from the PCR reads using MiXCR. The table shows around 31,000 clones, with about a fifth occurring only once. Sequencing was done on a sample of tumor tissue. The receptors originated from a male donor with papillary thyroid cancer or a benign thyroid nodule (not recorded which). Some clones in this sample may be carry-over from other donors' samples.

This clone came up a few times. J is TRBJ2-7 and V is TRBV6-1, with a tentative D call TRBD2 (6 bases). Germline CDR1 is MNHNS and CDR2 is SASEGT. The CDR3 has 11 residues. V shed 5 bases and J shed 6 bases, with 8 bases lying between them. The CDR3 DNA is TGTGCCAGCAGTCGGAGGGGCGAGCAGTACTTC. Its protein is CASSRRGEQYF.

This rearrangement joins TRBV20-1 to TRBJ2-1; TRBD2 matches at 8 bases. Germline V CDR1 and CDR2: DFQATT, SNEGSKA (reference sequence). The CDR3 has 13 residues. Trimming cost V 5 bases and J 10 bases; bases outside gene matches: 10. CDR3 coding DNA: TGCAGTGCTCCGGGACTAGTACTCAGGGAGCAGTTCTTC. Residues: CSAPGLVLREQFF.

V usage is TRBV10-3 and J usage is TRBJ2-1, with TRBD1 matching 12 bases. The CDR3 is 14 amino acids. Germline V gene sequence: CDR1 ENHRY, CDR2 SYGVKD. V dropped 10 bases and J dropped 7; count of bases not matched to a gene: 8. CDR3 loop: CASMGQGAANEQFF. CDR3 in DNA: TGTGCCAGTATGGGACAGGGGGCAGCTAATGAGCAGTTCTTC.